What follows are 16 T cell receptor beta chains derived from one specimen sequenced in a study of T-cell reconstitution after alpha-beta-depleted transplantation in children. TCRbeta library preparation incorporated unique molecular identifiers. A single record per CDR3 protein comes from TCRdb applying MiXCR to the PCR reads. The data show 700,000 to 950,000 distinct CDR3 sequences, around 15% seen once. The sample consisted of PBMCs, mostly from graft donor cells, taken 360 days after TCRalphabeta/CD19-depleted stem cell transplant. Source of these receptors: a male patient younger than 18 who had a stem cell transplant for acute lymphoblastic leukemia, so the T cells may come from the graft donor.

Only a few counts were recorded for this clonotype. This sequence joins TRBV5-1 and TRBJ2-7; 11 nucleotides agree with TRBD2. J lost 5 bases, V lost 4 bases, and 11 bases had no gene match. Germline V gene sequence: CDR1 SGHRS, CDR2 YFSETQ. This CDR3 has 16 amino acids. The CDR3 nucleotides read TGCGCCAGCAGCGGGCTCTATAGCGGGAGGGCCGACGAGCAGTACTTC. Translation: CASSGLYSGRADEQYF.

The V gene is TRBV24-1, the J gene TRBJ2-1, with a tentative D call TRBD2 (6 bases). This CDR3 has 15 residues. CDR1 is KGHDR and CDR2 is SFDVKD in the germline V gene. V lost 3 bases to trimming and J lost 7 bases, with 15 bases between them. CDR3 DNA: TGTGCCACCAGTGATCCACGACTAGTGTATAATGAGCAGTTCTTC. As protein: CATSDPRLVYNEQFF.

The J gene is TRBJ2-2, the V gene TRBV4-2; possibly TRBD1 for D (5 bases). Per the germline V gene, CDR1 is LGHNA and CDR2 is YNFKEQ. The CDR3 sequence is 16 residues long. V lost 1 base to trimming and J lost 4 bases, with 13 bases between them. The CDR3 loop reads CASSQVDSQLTGELFF. The CDR3 DNA is TGTGCCAGCAGCCAAGTAGACAGTCAGCTCACCGGGGAGCTGTTTTTT.

This clonotype appeared many times. The chain links TRBV12-3 or TRBV12-4 to TRBJ2-3; D gene ambiguous. V was shortened by 3 bases and J by 0 bases, with 7 bases between the two germline ends. The CDR3 sequence is 14 residues long. The CDR3 here is CASSFILSTDTQYF. Written as DNA, the CDR3 is TGTGCCAGCAGTTTCATACTGAGCACAGATACGCAGTATTTT.

This clonotype was counted between two and nine times. This rearrangement joins TRBV24-1 to TRBJ2-1, with D uncertain. Germline values: CDR1 KGHDR, CDR2 SFDVKD. This CDR3 contains 14 residues. Trimming stripped 1 base from V and 9 bases from J, with 12 bases between. The CDR3 protein is CATSDFSGHGEQFF. CDR3 bases: TGTGCCACCAGTGATTTTAGTGGGCACGGTGAGCAGTTCTTC.

The V and J genes are TRBV21-1 and TRBJ1-1. TRBV21-1 is designated a pseudogene. This CDR3 spans 12 amino acids. Here the CDR3 reads CASGTGGFQAFF. DNA of the CDR3: TGTGCCAGCGGAACAGGAGGGTTTCAAGCTTTCTTT.

Only a few counts were recorded for this clonotype. The chain employs TRBV7-2 and TRBJ1-1; D might be TRBD1 (5 bases). The CDR3 length is 14 residues. Trimming took off 4 bases at V and 0 bases at J, with 9 bases between the two ends. Looked up from germline, CDR1 is SGHTA and CDR2 is FQGNSA. Here the CDR3 reads CASSSGRLNTEAFF. In DNA form, the CDR3 reads TGTGCCAGCAGCTCGGGACGCTTGAACACTGAAGCTTTCTTT. Full variable domain (missing parts from reference TRBV7-2 and TRBJ1-1): GAGVSQSPSNKVTEKGKDVELRCDPISGHTALYWYRQSLGQGLEFLIYFQGNSAPDKSGLPSDRFSAERTGGSVSTLTIQRTQQEDSAVYLCASSSGRLNTEAFFGQGTRLTVV.

In regard to this clonotype: This CDR3 is missing its conserved last phenylalanine or tryptophan, likely due to a read error. The chain links TRBV5-1 to TRBJ2-7; D might be TRBD1 or TRBD2, each matching 5 bases. This CDR3 region has 13 residues. The V and J ends lost 4 bases and 5 bases respectively, with 13 bases between them. The germline CDR1 and CDR2 sequences are SGHRS and YFSETQ. The CDR3 coding sequence is TGCGCCAGCAGCCTAGAGGGGTTGGACGAGCAGTACTTA. This codes for CASSLEGLDEQYL.

The rearrangement joins TRBV20-1 to TRBJ2-1; no clear D. The CDR3 runs 11 residues. The V and J ends lost 3 bases and 6 bases respectively, with 6 bases between them. CDR1 is DFQATT and CDR2 is SNEGSKA in the germline V gene (reference sequence). The CDR3 sequence: CSASPINEQFF. DNA of the CDR3: TGCAGTGCTAGCCCCATCAATGAGCAGTTCTTC.

The rearrangement joins TRBV12-3 or TRBV12-4 to TRBJ1-4; possible D gene TRBD1, 5 bases. This CDR3 has 14 residues. Trimming shortened V by 6 bases and J by 5 bases, and 13 bases separated the two germline ends. CDR3 in amino acids: CASRPGLRNEKLFF. CDR3 coding DNA: TGTGCCAGCAGGCCAGGGCTGCGGAATGAAAAACTGTTTTTT.

This clonotype was seen only a few times. The J gene is TRBJ2-1, the V gene TRBV12-3 or TRBV12-4; 12 bases match TRBD1. The CDR3 spans 15 residues. The junction had 9 bases not matched to a gene; V was cut back by 7 bases and J by 8 bases. The CDR3 DNA sequence: TGTGCCAGCACCAATGCGGGACAGGGGGCCGATGAGCAGTTCTTC. Its protein is CASTNAGQGADEQFF.

This clonotype was counted many times. CDR3 sequence: CASSPPGLAGPWSYNEQFF. The CDR3, as DNA: TGTGCCAGCAGCCCGCCGGGACTAGCGGGCCCCTGGTCCTACAATGAGCAGTTCTTC. The chain couples TRBV3-1 to TRBJ2-1; 12 bases agree with TRBD2. Trimming cost V 4 bases and J 1 base; bases outside gene matches: 11. This CDR3 is built from 19 residues. Germline-derived CDR1 and CDR2 are LGHDT and YNNKEL (reference sequence).

The J gene is TRBJ1-4, the V gene TRBV7-8; D perhaps matches TRBD1 (6 bases). CDR1 SGHVS and CDR2 FQNEAQ come from the germline V gene. This CDR3 comprises 15 residues. Deletions cut 5 bases from V and 8 bases from J, with 18 bases between. The CDR3 reads CASSPPRGTLEKLFF. The CDR3 nucleotides read TGTGCCAGCAGCCCCCCGAGGGGGACACTAGAAAAACTGTTTTTT.

V usage is TRBV19 and J usage is TRBJ1-5; TRBD1 might be the D (6 bases). Germline V gene data show CDR1 as LNHDA and CDR2 as SQIVND (reference sequence). The V end lost 6 bases, the J end lost 2 bases, and 17 bases lay between the germline ends. The CDR3 has 16 residues. DNA of the CDR3: TGTGCCAGTAGACTCCAACAGGGCATTGGCAATCAGCCCCAGCATTTT. This sequence encodes CASRLQQGIGNQPQHF.

The V and J genes are TRBV4-1 and TRBJ2-3; TRBD2 agrees at 7 bases. The junction had 6 bases not matched to a gene; V was cut back by 2 bases and J by 4 bases. CDR1 MGHRA and CDR2 YSYEKL come from the germline V gene. This CDR3 region has 15 residues. The CDR3 here is CASSQTGLEADTQYF. CDR3 nucleotides: TGCGCCAGCAGCCAAACCGGACTAGAGGCAGATACGCAGTATTTT.

The V gene is TRBV11-2, the J gene TRBJ1-3; unclear D gene. CDR1 and CDR2 (germline): SGHAT, FQNNGV. The CDR3 consists of 16 residues. V was pared by 5 bases and J by 1 base, with 15 bases between. The CDR3 is CASSHFRGNSGNTIYF. In DNA, the CDR3 is TGTGCCAGCAGCCACTTTAGAGGGAATTCTGGAAACACCATATATTTT.